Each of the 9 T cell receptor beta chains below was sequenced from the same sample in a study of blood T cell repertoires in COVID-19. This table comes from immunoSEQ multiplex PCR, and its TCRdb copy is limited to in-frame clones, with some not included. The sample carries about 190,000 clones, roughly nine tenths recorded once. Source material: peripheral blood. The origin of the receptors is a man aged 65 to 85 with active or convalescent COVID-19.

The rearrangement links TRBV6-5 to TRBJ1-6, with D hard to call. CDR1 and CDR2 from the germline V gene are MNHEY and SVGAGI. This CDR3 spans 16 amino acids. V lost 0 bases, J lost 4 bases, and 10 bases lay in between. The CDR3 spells CASSYSTGGYNSPLHF. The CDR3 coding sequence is TGTGCCAGCAGTTACTCGACGGGAGGGTATAATTCACCCCTCCACTTT.

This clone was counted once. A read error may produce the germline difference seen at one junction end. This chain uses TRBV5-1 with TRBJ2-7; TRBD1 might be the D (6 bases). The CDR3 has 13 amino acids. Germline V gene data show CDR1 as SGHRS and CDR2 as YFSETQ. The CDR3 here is CASSLAGDAHRDF. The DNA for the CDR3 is TGCGCCAGCAGCTTGGCCGGGGATGCACACAGGGACTTC.

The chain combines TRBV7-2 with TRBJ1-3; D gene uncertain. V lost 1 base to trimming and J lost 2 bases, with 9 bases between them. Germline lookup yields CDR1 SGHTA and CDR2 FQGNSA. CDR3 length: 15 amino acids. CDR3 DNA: TGTGCCAGCAGCTTAGGAGGAACCGCTGGAAACACCATATATTTT. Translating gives CASSLGGTAGNTIYF.

This CDR3 is CASSYSRVFRNSPLHF. The DNA of the CDR3 is TGTGCCAGCAGTTACTCGAGGGTATTTCGGAATTCACCCCTCCACTTT. V gene TRBV6-5 combines with J gene TRBJ1-6; D gene uncertain. The V end lost 0 bases, the J end lost 7 bases, and 13 bases lay between the germline ends. The CDR3 length is 16 residues. Germline lookup yields CDR1 MNHEY and CDR2 SVGAGI.

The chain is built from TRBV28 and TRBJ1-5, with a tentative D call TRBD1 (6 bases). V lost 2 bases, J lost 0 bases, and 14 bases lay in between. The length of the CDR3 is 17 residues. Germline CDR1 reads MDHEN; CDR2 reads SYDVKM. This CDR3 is CASSLIRGPNSNQPQHF. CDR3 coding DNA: TGTGCCAGCAGTTTAATCAGGGGACCTAATAGCAATCAGCCCCAGCATTTT.

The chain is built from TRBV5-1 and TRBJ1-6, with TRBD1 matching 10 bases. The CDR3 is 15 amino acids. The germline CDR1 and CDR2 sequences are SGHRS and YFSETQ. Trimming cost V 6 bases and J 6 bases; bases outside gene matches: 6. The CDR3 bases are TGCGCCAGCAATACCGGGACAGGGGTTAATTCACCCCTCCACTTT. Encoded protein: CASNTGTGVNSPLHF. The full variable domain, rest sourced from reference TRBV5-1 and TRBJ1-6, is KAGVTQTPRYLIKTRGQQVTLSCSPISGHRSVSWYQQTPGQGLQFLFEYFSETQRNKGNFPGRFSGRQFSNSRSEMNVSTLELGDSALYLCASNTGTGVNSPLHFGNGTRLTVT.

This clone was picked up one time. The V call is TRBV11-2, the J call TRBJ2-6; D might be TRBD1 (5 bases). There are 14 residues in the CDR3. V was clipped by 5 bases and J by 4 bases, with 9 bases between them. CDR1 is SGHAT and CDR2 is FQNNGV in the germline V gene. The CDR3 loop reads CASSKRTGANVLTF. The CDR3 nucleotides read TGTGCCAGCAGCAAACGGACAGGGGCCAACGTCCTGACTTTC.

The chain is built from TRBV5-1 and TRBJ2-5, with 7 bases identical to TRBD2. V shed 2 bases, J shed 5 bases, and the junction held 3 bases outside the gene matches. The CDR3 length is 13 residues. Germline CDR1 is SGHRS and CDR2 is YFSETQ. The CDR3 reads CASSLRGGETQYF. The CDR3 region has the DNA TGCGCCAGCAGCTTACGGGGAGGGGAGACCCAGTACTTC.

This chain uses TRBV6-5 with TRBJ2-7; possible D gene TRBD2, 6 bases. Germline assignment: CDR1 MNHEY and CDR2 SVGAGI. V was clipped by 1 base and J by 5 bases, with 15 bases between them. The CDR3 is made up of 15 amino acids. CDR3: CASSYLNAGSHEQYF. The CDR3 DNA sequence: TGTGCCAGCAGTTACTTAAACGCGGGATCCCACGAGCAGTACTTC.